This is a list of T cell receptor beta chains from one sample in a study of cytomegalovirus exposure and HLA in healthy donors. Repertoires were generated with immunoSEQ multiplex PCR, while TCRdb's copy carries only in-frame clones and drops some. The table has 150,000 to 200,000 clones, 80% to 85% seen once. The specimen was PBMCs. The receptors were gathered from a girl aged 2-10 years in good health and CMV-seropositive. The CDR3 runs from the conserved cysteine through the conserved F or W. The D gene is left open where the match is weak. Rows give clone size only sometimes, using once, few, many, or a class for an expanded clone.

CDR3nt: TGCACCAGCAGCCGCGTGGCGGGAGGACTAGCGGGAGGTATCAATGAGCAGTTCTTC; CDR3aa: CTSSRVAGGLAGGINEQFF; abundance: few; v_gene: TRBV1; j_gene: TRBJ2-1; d_gene: NA
CDR3nt: TGTGCCAGCAGTGAAGGAGATTTCACAGATACGCAGTATTTT; CDR3aa: CASSEGDFTDTQYF; abundance: NA; v_gene: TRBV6-4; j_gene: TRBJ2-3; d_gene: NA
CDR3nt: TGTGCCAGCAGCTTGAGACAGGGGGCAACTGAAGCTTTCTTT; CDR3aa: CASSLRQGATEAFF; abundance: NA; v_gene: TRBV5-4; j_gene: TRBJ1-1; d_gene: TRBD1
CDR3nt: TGTGCCAGAAGCTTGTTAGCGGGCGCCCAAGAGACCCAGTACTTC; CDR3aa: CARSLLAGAQETQYF; abundance: NA; v_gene: TRBV5-3; j_gene: TRBJ2-5; d_gene: TRBD2
CDR3nt: TGTGCCAGCAGCTTAACGGTTAAGCAGTTCTTC; CDR3aa: CASSLTVKQFF; abundance: few; v_gene: TRBV7-9; j_gene: TRBJ2-1; d_gene: NA
CDR3nt: TGTGCCAGCAGCTTGGGAAGGGGGCGAGCTTTCTTT; CDR3aa: CASSLGRGRAFF; abundance: NA; v_gene: TRBV28; j_gene: TRBJ1-1; d_gene: TRBD1
CDR3nt: TGTGCCAGCAGCGTAGATGTAGCGGGAGTCTACGAGCAGTACTTC; CDR3aa: CASSVDVAGVYEQYF; abundance: NA; v_gene: TRBV9; j_gene: TRBJ2-7; d_gene: TRBD2
CDR3nt: TGTGCCAGCAGTTACACAGATATGAACACTGAAGCTTTCTTT; CDR3aa: CASSYTDMNTEAFF; abundance: NA; v_gene: TRBV6-5; j_gene: TRBJ1-1; d_gene: NA
CDR3nt: TGTGCCTGGAGTTCCGGGACAGTCAGGCAGCCCCAGCATTTT; CDR3aa: CAWSSGTVRQPQHF; abundance: few; v_gene: TRBV30; j_gene: TRBJ1-5; d_gene: TRBD1
CDR3nt: TGTGCCAGTAGGGAACGGAGGGTTAGAACAGATACGCAGTATTTT; CDR3aa: CASRERRVRTDTQYF; abundance: once; v_gene: TRBV19; j_gene: TRBJ2-3; d_gene: NA
CDR3nt: TGTGCCAGCAGTTCAAGGACCGGACAGGCTAATGAAAAACTGTTTTTT; CDR3aa: CASSSRTGQANEKLFF; abundance: once; v_gene: TRBV28; j_gene: TRBJ1-4; d_gene: TRBD1
CDR3nt: TGTGCCAGCAGCACTAACAGGGGGAACTATGGCTACACCTTC; CDR3aa: CASSTNRGNYGYTF; abundance: NA; v_gene: TRBV9; j_gene: TRBJ1-2; d_gene: TRBD1
CDR3nt: TGTGCCAGCACCCTATATACGTCCTCACGAACCTACGAGCAGTACTTC; CDR3aa: CASTLYTSSRTYEQYF; abundance: once; v_gene: TRBV28; j_gene: TRBJ2-7; d_gene: NA
CDR3nt: TGTGCCTGGAGTGTACTAGGGGCCCTAGCGGGTACCCTCGGTGGCACAGATACGCAGTATTTT; CDR3aa: CAWSVLGALAGTLGGTDTQYF; abundance: NA; v_gene: TRBV30; j_gene: TRBJ2-3; d_gene: TRBD2
CDR3nt: TGCAGCGTTGAAGATCTCCCTAGCGGGAGAAGAGATACGCAGTATTTT; CDR3aa: CSVEDLPSGRRDTQYF; abundance: NA; v_gene: TRBV29-1; j_gene: TRBJ2-3; d_gene: TRBD2
CDR3nt: TGTGCCAGCGGGGCAGGGGGCAATCAGCCCCAGCATTTT; CDR3aa: CASGAGGNQPQHF; abundance: NA; v_gene: TRBV7-8; j_gene: TRBJ1-5; d_gene: NA
CDR3nt: TGTGCCTGGAGATTAAGAGGGTTAGATTCACCCCTCCACTTT; CDR3aa: CAWRLRGLDSPLHF; abundance: NA; v_gene: TRBV30; j_gene: TRBJ1-6; d_gene: NA
CDR3nt: TGTGCCAGCAGTGAAGAAGCGGAGGTCACAGATACGCAGTATTTT; CDR3aa: CASSEEAEVTDTQYF; abundance: NA; v_gene: TRBV2; j_gene: TRBJ2-3; d_gene: NA
CDR3nt: TGTGCCAGCAGCTTCCTCATAAGGGACAGGGAGGACAATGAGCAGTTCTTC; CDR3aa: CASSFLIRDREDNEQFF; abundance: NA; v_gene: TRBV7-8; j_gene: TRBJ2-1; d_gene: TRBD1
CDR3nt: TGCGCCAGCAGAGGGGGGGAAAGCTCTGGAAACACCATATATTTT; CDR3aa: CASRGGESSGNTIYF; abundance: NA; v_gene: TRBV5-1; j_gene: TRBJ1-3; d_gene: NA
CDR3nt: TGTGCCTGGAGTTCCGGACAGGGCTCCTACGAGCAGTACTTC; CDR3aa: CAWSSGQGSYEQYF; abundance: NA; v_gene: TRBV30; j_gene: TRBJ2-7; d_gene: TRBD1
CDR3nt: TGCGCCAGCAGCCAGCGGCTCAAGACAGGGTCCTTAAATCAGCCCCAGCATTTT; CDR3aa: CASSQRLKTGSLNQPQHF; abundance: NA; v_gene: TRBV4-1; j_gene: TRBJ1-5; d_gene: TRBD1
CDR3nt: TGTGCCTGTTTGTTTTCGGTTTCTGAAGCTTTCTTT; CDR3aa: CACLFSVSEAFF; abundance: NA; v_gene: TRBV30; j_gene: TRBJ1-1; d_gene: NA
CDR3nt: TGCGCCAGCAGCCACACGACTAGCGGGAGGGGGCATGAGCAGTTCTTC; CDR3aa: CASSHTTSGRGHEQFF; abundance: NA; v_gene: TRBV5-1; j_gene: TRBJ2-1; d_gene: TRBD2
CDR3nt: TGTGCCAGCAGCTTATCGCAACTAGCGGGAAACGCCCGAGGAGAGACCCAGTACTTC; CDR3aa: CASSLSQLAGNARGETQYF; abundance: NA; v_gene: TRBV7-3; j_gene: TRBJ2-5; d_gene: TRBD2
CDR3nt: TGTGCCTGGAGTGATCCCGTCGGAGCTTTCTTT; CDR3aa: CAWSDPVGAFF; abundance: NA; v_gene: TRBV30; j_gene: TRBJ1-1; d_gene: NA
CDR3nt: TGCGCCAGCAGCCCGGTAGCGGGGAACACCGGGGAGCTGTTTTTT; CDR3aa: CASSPVAGNTGELFF; abundance: NA; v_gene: TRBV4-1; j_gene: TRBJ2-2; d_gene: TRBD2
CDR3nt: TGTGCCAGCAGCCCCGGGAAGATTGAAAAACTGTTTTTT; CDR3aa: CASSPGKIEKLFF; abundance: NA; v_gene: TRBV7-2; j_gene: TRBJ1-4; d_gene: NA
CDR3nt: TGTGCCAGCAGTTACGGTCAGGGTCCGACAGATACGCAGTATTTT; CDR3aa: CASSYGQGPTDTQYF; abundance: once; v_gene: TRBV6-5; j_gene: TRBJ2-3; d_gene: NA
CDR3nt: TGCGCCAGCAGTCCCGGGACTAGTACAGATACGCAGTATTTT; CDR3aa: CASSPGTSTDTQYF; abundance: NA; v_gene: TRBV10-1; j_gene: TRBJ2-3; d_gene: TRBD2
CDR3nt: TGTGCCAGCAGTTTATCGAGCATGAAGACCCAGTACTTC; CDR3aa: CASSLSSMKTQYF; abundance: NA; v_gene: TRBV28; j_gene: TRBJ2-5; d_gene: NA
CDR3nt: TGTGCCAGCAGATCCGGGACAGGATACAATGAGCAGTTCTTC; CDR3aa: CASRSGTGYNEQFF; abundance: NA; v_gene: TRBV27; j_gene: TRBJ2-1; d_gene: TRBD1
CDR3nt: TGCGCCAGCAGCTTGGGTTTAAGGGGGACTGGCTACACCTTC; CDR3aa: CASSLGLRGTGYTF; abundance: once; v_gene: TRBV5-1; j_gene: TRBJ1-2; d_gene: NA
CDR3nt: TGTGCCATCGGGAGCGGGAGTACTAATGAAAAACTGTTTTTT; CDR3aa: CAIGSGSTNEKLFF; abundance: NA; v_gene: TRBV10-3; j_gene: TRBJ1-4; d_gene: NA
CDR3nt: TGTGCCAGCAATTTGGGCAGGTCCACCGGGGAGCTGTTTTTT; CDR3aa: CASNLGRSTGELFF; abundance: NA; v_gene: TRBV9; j_gene: TRBJ2-2; d_gene: NA
CDR3nt: TGTGCCAGCAGCTTAGGTCGGGATCCCAGGAGGGAGACCCAGTACTTC; CDR3aa: CASSLGRDPRRETQYF; abundance: NA; v_gene: TRBV11-1; j_gene: TRBJ2-5; d_gene: NA
CDR3nt: TGTGCCTGGAGTGGAGCGGGAGGGGCTACCTACGAGCAGTACTTC; CDR3aa: CAWSGAGGATYEQYF; abundance: NA; v_gene: TRBV30; j_gene: TRBJ2-7; d_gene: TRBD2
CDR3nt: TGTGCCACTCGAAGCGGGAGCTCCTCCTACAATGAGCAGTTCTTC; CDR3aa: CATRSGSSSYNEQFF; abundance: NA; v_gene: TRBV28; j_gene: TRBJ2-1; d_gene: TRBD2
CDR3nt: TGTGCCAGCAGCTCTCGCCAGGGGGAAGATGGCTACACCTTC; CDR3aa: CASSSRQGEDGYTF; abundance: NA; v_gene: TRBV7-2; j_gene: TRBJ1-2; d_gene: TRBD1
CDR3nt: TGTGCCAGCAGCTTGAGCCAGGGGGCTGCTGGGGCCAACGTCCTGACTTTC; CDR3aa: CASSLSQGAAGANVLTF; abundance: NA; v_gene: TRBV5-4; j_gene: TRBJ2-6; d_gene: TRBD1
CDR3nt: TGTGCCAGCAGTTACTCCCCTAGCGGGATAGGGAATGAGCAGTTCTTC; CDR3aa: CASSYSPSGIGNEQFF; abundance: NA; v_gene: TRBV6-5; j_gene: TRBJ2-1; d_gene: TRBD2
CDR3nt: TGTGCCTGGAGGCCGGGGGAGACCCAGTACTTC; CDR3aa: CAWRPGETQYF; abundance: NA; v_gene: TRBV30; j_gene: TRBJ2-5; d_gene: NA
CDR3nt: TGTGCCAGCAGTTTCGGGACAGGGGAGAGGACTGAAGCTTTCTTT; CDR3aa: CASSFGTGERTEAFF; abundance: NA; v_gene: TRBV27; j_gene: TRBJ1-1; d_gene: TRBD1
CDR3nt: TGTGCCAGCAGTTTAAAGTCAAGGGGAAGGCAGCCCCAGCATTTT; CDR3aa: CASSLKSRGRQPQHF; abundance: NA; v_gene: TRBV27; j_gene: TRBJ1-5; d_gene: NA
CDR3nt: TGTGCCAGCAGCGGGGCTAGCGGCTACGAGCAGTACTTC; CDR3aa: CASSGASGYEQYF; abundance: NA; v_gene: TRBV11-2; j_gene: TRBJ2-7; d_gene: TRBD2
CDR3nt: TGTGCCAGCAGCGCTAGGGACTCCCAAGAGACCCAGTACTTC; CDR3aa: CASSARDSQETQYF; abundance: NA; v_gene: TRBV9; j_gene: TRBJ2-5; d_gene: NA
CDR3nt: TGTGCCAGCAGACTGAATGAGCAGTTCTTC; CDR3aa: CASRLNEQFF; abundance: NA; v_gene: TRBV7-2; j_gene: TRBJ2-1; d_gene: NA
CDR3nt: TGTGCCAGCAGTTTACACGGACAGGGGGTTTCCTACGAGCAGTACTTC; CDR3aa: CASSLHGQGVSYEQYF; abundance: NA; v_gene: TRBV6-6; j_gene: TRBJ2-7; d_gene: TRBD1
CDR3nt: TGCGCCAGCAGCCGACTGGGGCGGGAGTGGCGCTTCCCTGAAGCTTTCTTT; CDR3aa: CASSRLGREWRFPEAFF; abundance: NA; v_gene: TRBV4-1; j_gene: TRBJ1-1; d_gene: NA
CDR3nt: TGTGCCAGTAGTATGTTGATGCGGGAGGGCCGCAACGAGCAGTACTTC; CDR3aa: CASSMLMREGRNEQYF; abundance: NA; v_gene: TRBV19; j_gene: TRBJ2-7; d_gene: TRBD2
CDR3nt: TGTGCCAGCAGCTTGGGGGACGCGGGACTAGCGGACCAAGAGACCCAGTACTTC; CDR3aa: CASSLGDAGLADQETQYF; abundance: NA; v_gene: TRBV5-4; j_gene: TRBJ2-5; d_gene: TRBD2
CDR3nt: TGTGCCATCAGTGATTACAGGGACAGCCTCTATGGCTACACCTTC; CDR3aa: CAISDYRDSLYGYTF; abundance: NA; v_gene: TRBV10-3; j_gene: TRBJ1-2; d_gene: TRBD1
CDR3nt: TGTGCCAGCAGTTTATATTCAGGGGCCGGCGCAGATACGCAGTATTTT; CDR3aa: CASSLYSGAGADTQYF; abundance: NA; v_gene: TRBV27; j_gene: TRBJ2-3; d_gene: NA
CDR3nt: TGCGCCAGCAGCCGGGAGGGGAACACTGAAGCTTTCTTT; CDR3aa: CASSREGNTEAFF; abundance: NA; v_gene: TRBV5-1; j_gene: TRBJ1-1; d_gene: NA
CDR3nt: TGCAGCGCGACTAGCGGGTGGGATACGCAGTATTTT; CDR3aa: CSATSGWDTQYF; abundance: NA; v_gene: TRBV29-1; j_gene: TRBJ2-3; d_gene: TRBD2
CDR3nt: TGTGCCAGCAGCTTGGTCGGGTACGAGCAGTACTTC; CDR3aa: CASSLVGYEQYF; abundance: NA; v_gene: TRBV5-5; j_gene: TRBJ2-7; d_gene: NA